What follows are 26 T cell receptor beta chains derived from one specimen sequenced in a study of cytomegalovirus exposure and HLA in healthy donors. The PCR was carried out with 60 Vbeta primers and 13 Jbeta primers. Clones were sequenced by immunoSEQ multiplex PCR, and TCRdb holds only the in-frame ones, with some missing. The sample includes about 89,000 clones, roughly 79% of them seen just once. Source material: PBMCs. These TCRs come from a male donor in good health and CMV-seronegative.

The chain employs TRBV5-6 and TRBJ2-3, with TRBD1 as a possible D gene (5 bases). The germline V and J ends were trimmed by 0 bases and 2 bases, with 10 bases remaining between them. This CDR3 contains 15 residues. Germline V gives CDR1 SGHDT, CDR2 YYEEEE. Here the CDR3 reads CASSLVQGFTDTQYF. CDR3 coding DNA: TGTGCCAGCAGCTTGGTTCAGGGTTTCACAGATACGCAGTATTTT.

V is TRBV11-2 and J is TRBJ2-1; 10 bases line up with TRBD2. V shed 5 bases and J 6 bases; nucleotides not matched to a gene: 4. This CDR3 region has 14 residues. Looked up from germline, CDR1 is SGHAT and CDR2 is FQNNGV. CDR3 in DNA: TGTGCCAGCAGCGAGCGGGGGGGAAGCAATGAGCAGTTCTTC. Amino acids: CASSERGGSNEQFF.

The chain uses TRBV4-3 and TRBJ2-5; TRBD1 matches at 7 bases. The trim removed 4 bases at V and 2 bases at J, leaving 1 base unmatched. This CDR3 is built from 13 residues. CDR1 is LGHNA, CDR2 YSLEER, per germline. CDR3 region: CASSRTGQETQYF. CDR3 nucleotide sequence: TGCGCCAGCAGCCGGACAGGTCAAGAGACCCAGTACTTC.

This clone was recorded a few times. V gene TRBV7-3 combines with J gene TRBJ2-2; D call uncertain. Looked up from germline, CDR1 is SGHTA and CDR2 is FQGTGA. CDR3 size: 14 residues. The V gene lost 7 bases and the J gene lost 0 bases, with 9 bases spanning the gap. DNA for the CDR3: TGTGCCAGCATCAGTGATACGAACACCGGGGAGCTGTTTTTT. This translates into CASISDTNTGELFF.

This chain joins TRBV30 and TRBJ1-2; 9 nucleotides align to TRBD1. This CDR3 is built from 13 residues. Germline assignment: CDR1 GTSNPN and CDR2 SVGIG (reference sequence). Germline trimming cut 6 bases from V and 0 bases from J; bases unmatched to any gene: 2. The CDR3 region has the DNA TGTGCCTGCCGACAGGGGGCTAACTATGGCTACACCTTC. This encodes CACRQGANYGYTF.

Here the CDR3 reads CASSFLAYSNQPQHF. The CDR3 nucleotides read TGTGCCAGCAGTTTTTTGGCTTATAGCAATCAGCCCCAGCATTTT. The chain carries TRBV28 and TRBJ1-5; D unresolved. The V gene lost 3 bases and the J gene lost 0 bases, with 9 bases spanning the gap. The CDR3 runs 15 residues. From germline, CDR1 is MDHEN and CDR2 SYDVKM.

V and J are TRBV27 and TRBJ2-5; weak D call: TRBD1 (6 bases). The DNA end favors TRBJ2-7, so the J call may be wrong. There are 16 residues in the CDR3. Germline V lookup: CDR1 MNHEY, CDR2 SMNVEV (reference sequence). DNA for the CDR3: TGTGCCAGCAGTTTCAACCGTAAGACAGGAGACTACGAGCAGTACTTC. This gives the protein CASSFNRKTGDYEQYF.

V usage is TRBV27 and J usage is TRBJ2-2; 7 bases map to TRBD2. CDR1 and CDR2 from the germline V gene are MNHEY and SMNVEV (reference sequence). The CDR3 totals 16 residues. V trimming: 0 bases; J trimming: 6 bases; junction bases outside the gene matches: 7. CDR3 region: CASSLSRPRGAGELFF. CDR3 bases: TGTGCCAGCAGTTTATCGCGGCCTCGGGGGGCCGGGGAGCTGTTTTTT.

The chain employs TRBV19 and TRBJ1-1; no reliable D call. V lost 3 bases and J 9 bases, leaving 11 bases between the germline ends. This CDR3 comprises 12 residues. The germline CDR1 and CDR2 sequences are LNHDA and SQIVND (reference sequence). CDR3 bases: TGTGCCAGTAGTATTGGACTTGGGAAAGCTTTCTTT. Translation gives CASSIGLGKAFF.

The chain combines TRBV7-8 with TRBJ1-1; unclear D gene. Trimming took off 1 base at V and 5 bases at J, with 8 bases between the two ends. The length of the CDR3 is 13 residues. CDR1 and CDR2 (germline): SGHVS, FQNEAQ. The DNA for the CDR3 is TGTGCCAGCAGCTTAGGGGAGATGACTGAAGCTTTCTTT. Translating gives CASSLGEMTEAFF.

Written as DNA, the CDR3 is TGTGCCAGCAGTCCCTCCGGGACTAGCGCAAAGACCCAGTACTTC. Residues: CASSPSGTSAKTQYF. V is TRBV28 and J is TRBJ2-5, with 10 bases matching TRBD2. CDR1 is MDHEN and CDR2 is SYDVKM in the germline V gene. The J segment lost 6 bases and the V segment lost 5 bases, leaving 9 bases of the junction unmatched. The CDR3 runs 15 residues.

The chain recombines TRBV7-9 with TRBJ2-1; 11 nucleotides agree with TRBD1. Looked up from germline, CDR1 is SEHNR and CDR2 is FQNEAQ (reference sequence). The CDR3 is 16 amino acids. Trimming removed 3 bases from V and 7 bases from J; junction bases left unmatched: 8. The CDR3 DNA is TGTGCCAGCAGCTTGGGCGGACAGGGGGCGCGGAATGAGCAGTTCTTC. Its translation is CASSLGGQGARNEQFF.

The CDR3 DNA follows: TGTGCCAGCAGCCCTTACCAGGGGGCAGGAGGAAACACCATATATTTT. As protein: CASSPYQGAGGNTIYF. This chain connects TRBV7-9 to TRBJ1-3; 8 positions agree with TRBD1. CDR1 and CDR2 (germline): SEHNR, FQNEAQ (reference sequence). There are 16 residues in the CDR3. V lost 5 bases to trimming and J lost 4 bases; unmatched junction nucleotides: 10.

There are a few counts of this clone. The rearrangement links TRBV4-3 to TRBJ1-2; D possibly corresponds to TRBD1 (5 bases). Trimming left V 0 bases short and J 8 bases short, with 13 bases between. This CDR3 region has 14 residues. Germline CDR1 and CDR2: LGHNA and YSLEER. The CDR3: CASSQDSSGFGYTF. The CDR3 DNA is TGCGCCAGCAGCCAAGATTCCTCAGGGTTCGGCTACACCTTC.

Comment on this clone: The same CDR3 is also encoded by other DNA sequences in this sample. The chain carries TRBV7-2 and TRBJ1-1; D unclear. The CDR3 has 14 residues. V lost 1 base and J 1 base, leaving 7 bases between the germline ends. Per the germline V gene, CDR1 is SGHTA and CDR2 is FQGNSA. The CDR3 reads CASSLGAGNTEAFF. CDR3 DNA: TGTGCCAGCAGCTTAGGGGCCGGGAACACTGAAGCTTTCTTT.

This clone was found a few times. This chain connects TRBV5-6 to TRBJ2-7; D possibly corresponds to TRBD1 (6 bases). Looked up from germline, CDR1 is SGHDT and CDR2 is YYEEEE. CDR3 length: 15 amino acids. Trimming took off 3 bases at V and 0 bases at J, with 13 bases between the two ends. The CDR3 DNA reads TGTGCCAGCAGCTCCAGGGACAAGAGCTCCTACGAGCAGTACTTC. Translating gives CASSSRDKSSYEQYF.

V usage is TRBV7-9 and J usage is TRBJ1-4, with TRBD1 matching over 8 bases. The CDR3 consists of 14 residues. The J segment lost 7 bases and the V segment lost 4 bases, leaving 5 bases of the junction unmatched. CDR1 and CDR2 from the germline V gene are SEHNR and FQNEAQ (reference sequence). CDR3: CASSSRGLGEKLFF. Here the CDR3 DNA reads TGTGCCAGCAGCTCCAGGGGGCTCGGTGAAAAACTGTTTTTT.

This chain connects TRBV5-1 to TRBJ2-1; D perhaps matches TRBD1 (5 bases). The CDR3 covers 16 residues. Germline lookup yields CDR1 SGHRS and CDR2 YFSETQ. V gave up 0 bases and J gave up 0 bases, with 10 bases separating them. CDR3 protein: CASSLDRRSSYNEQFF. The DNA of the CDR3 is TGCGCCAGCAGCTTGGACAGGCGAAGCTCCTACAATGAGCAGTTCTTC. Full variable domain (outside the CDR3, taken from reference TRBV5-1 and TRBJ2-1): KAGVTQTPRYLIKTRGQQVTLSCSPISGHRSVSWYQQTPGQGLQFLFEYFSETQRNKGNFPGRFSGRQFSNSRSEMNVSTLELGDSALYLCASSLDRRSSYNEQFFGPGTRLTVL.

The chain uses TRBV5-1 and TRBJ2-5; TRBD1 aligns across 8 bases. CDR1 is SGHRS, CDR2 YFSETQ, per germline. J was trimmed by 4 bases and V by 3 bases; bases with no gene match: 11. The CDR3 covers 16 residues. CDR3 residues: CASSWSSQGVGETQYF. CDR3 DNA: TGCGCCAGCAGCTGGAGCTCACAGGGGGTGGGAGAGACCCAGTACTTC.

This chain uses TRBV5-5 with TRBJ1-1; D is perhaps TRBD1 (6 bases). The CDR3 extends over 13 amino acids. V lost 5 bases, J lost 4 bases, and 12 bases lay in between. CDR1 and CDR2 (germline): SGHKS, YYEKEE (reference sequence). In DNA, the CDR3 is TGTGCCAGCAGTCTAGGGGGGGGCACTGAAGCTTTCTTT. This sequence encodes CASSLGGGTEAFF.

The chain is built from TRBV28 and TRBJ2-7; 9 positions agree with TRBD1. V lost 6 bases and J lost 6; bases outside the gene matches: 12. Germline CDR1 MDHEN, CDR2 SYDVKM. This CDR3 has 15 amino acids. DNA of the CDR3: TGTGCCAGCAGCTCAACGGGGACAGGGTGGGCCGAGCAGTACTTC. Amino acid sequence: CASSSTGTGWAEQYF.

The DNA for the CDR3 is TGCGCCAGCAGTCAATCCCGGACAGGCGCCTTGTATGGCTACACCTTC. It is translated as CASSQSRTGALYGYTF. The V call is TRBV23-1, the J call TRBJ1-2, with 7 positions matching TRBD1. TRBV23-1 is an ORF, with its function uncertain. The length of the CDR3 is 16 residues. Trimming at V came to 0 bases and at J to 5 bases, leaving 9 bases not matched to a gene.

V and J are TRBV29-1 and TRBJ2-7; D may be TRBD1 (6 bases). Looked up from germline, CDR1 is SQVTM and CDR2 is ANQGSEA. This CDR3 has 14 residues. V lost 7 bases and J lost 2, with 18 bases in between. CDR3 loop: CSANPEGVPYEQYF. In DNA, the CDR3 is TGCAGCGCCAACCCAGAGGGGGTCCCCTACGAGCAGTACTTC.

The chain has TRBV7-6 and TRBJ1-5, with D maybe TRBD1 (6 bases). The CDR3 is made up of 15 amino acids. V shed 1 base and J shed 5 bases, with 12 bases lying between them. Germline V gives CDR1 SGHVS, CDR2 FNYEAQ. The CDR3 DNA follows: TGTGCCAGCAGCTTAGGTTTAGGGGGGGATCAGCCCCAGCATTTT. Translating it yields CASSLGLGGDQPQHF.

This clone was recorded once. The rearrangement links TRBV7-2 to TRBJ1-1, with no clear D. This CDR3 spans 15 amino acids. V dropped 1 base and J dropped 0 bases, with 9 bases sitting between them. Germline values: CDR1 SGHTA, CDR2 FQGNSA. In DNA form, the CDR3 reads TGTGCCAGCAGCTTAGGGGGTAGCGTGAACACTGAAGCTTTCTTT. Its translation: CASSLGGSVNTEAFF.

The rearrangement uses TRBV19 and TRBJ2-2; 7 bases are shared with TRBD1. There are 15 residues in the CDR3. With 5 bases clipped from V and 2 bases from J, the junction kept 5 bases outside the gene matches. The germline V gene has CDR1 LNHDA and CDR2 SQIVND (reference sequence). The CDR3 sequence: CASSPGTVNTGELFF. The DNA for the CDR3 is TGTGCCAGTAGTCCCGGGACAGTTAACACCGGGGAGCTGTTTTTT.